These 18 T cell receptor beta chains share one sample of origin, sequenced in a study of blood T cell repertoires in COVID-19. Sequenced by immunoSEQ multiplex PCR; TCRdb stores in-frame clones only, minus some. This sample has about 180,000 clones; over 75% occur once, and the top ten carry approximately 11%. Source material: peripheral blood. These receptors originate from a human donor with active or convalescent COVID-19. The donor label of this sample is uncertain.

The rearrangement joins TRBV6-5 to TRBJ1-2; the D is unclear. This CDR3 is built from 15 residues. V shed 5 bases and J shed 2 bases, with 15 bases lying between them. The V gene's germline CDR1 is MNHEY and CDR2 SVGAGI. The chain's CDR3 is CASSPRPSGNYGYTF. Here the CDR3 DNA reads TGTGCCAGCAGTCCGAGGCCGTCGGGGAACTATGGCTACACCTTC.

The DNA of the CDR3 is TGTGCCATCAGTGAGGGGACTAGCGGAAACTACGAGCAGTACTTC. As protein: CAISEGTSGNYEQYF. J is TRBJ2-7 and V is TRBV10-3, with TRBD2 matching 11 bases. J lost 3 bases, V lost 2 bases, and 3 bases had no gene match. The CDR3 totals 15 residues. CDR1 and CDR2 (germline): ENHRY, SYGVKD.

This sequence joins TRBV28 and TRBJ2-7; 7 nucleotides align to TRBD1. Trimming at V came to 8 bases and at J to 4 bases, leaving 5 bases not matched to a gene. The CDR3 runs to 12 residues. Germline V lookup: CDR1 MDHEN, CDR2 SYDVKM. CDR3 protein: CASGLQGYEQYF. CDR3 nucleotides: TGTGCCAGCGGATTACAGGGGTACGAGCAGTACTTC.

The genes are TRBV7-3 and TRBJ2-2, with 7 positions matching TRBD1. The CDR3 consists of 13 residues. V trimming: 8 bases; J trimming: 4 bases; junction bases outside the gene matches: 4. CDR1 SGHTA and CDR2 FQGTGA come from the germline V gene. CDR3 sequence: CASGTDGTGELFF. CDR3 DNA: TGTGCCAGCGGGACAGACGGCACCGGGGAGCTGTTTTTT.

The chain uses TRBV12-3 or TRBV12-4 and TRBJ2-7, with a tentative D call TRBD2 (5 bases). The germline V and J ends were trimmed by 2 bases and 5 bases, with 10 bases remaining between them. The CDR3 totals 13 residues. The DNA of the CDR3 is TGTGCCAGCAGTTTAATCCTAGCTGACGAGCAGTACTTC. Its protein is CASSLILADEQYF.

This chain joins TRBV28 and TRBJ2-7, with D possibly matching TRBD2 (6 bases). This CDR3 has 14 residues. The V gene's germline CDR1 is MDHEN and CDR2 SYDVKM. With 7 bases removed from V and 1 base from J, the gap between germline ends came to 14 bases. CDR3 DNA: TGTGCCAGCAAACGGCCCGGAGGGTCCTACGAGCAGTACTTC. It translates to CASKRPGGSYEQYF.

In the case of this clone: In the same sample, other DNA sequences code for this CDR3. This rearrangement joins TRBV30 to TRBJ1-3; D is unclear. The CDR3 length is 13 residues. The germline CDR1 and CDR2 sequences are GTSNPN and SVGIG (reference sequence). Trimming took off 1 base at V and 4 bases at J, with 8 bases between the two ends. CDR3 loop: CAWSGLSGNTIYF. The DNA for the CDR3 is TGTGCCTGGAGTGGACTGAGCGGAAACACCATATATTTT.

The table lists this clone with a count of one. This chain uses TRBV18 with TRBJ1-1; D is possibly TRBD1 (5 bases). V dropped 3 bases and J dropped 3 bases, with 11 bases sitting between them. The CDR3 runs to 14 residues. Germline V CDR1 and CDR2: KGHSH, LQKENI. The CDR3 region is CASSPYRGDTEAFF. In DNA, the CDR3 is TGTGCCAGCTCACCTTATCGGGGGGACACTGAAGCTTTCTTT.

The rearrangement uses TRBV30 and TRBJ1-6; 9 bases align to TRBD1. CDR1 is GTSNPN and CDR2 is SVGIG in the germline V gene (reference sequence). This CDR3 comprises 14 residues. With V trimmed by 2 bases and J by 10 bases, 6 bases remained unmatched. CDR3 loop: CAWSLPDRGSPLHF. DNA for the CDR3: TGTGCCTGGAGTCTTCCGGACAGGGGCTCACCCCTCCACTTT.

This clone was detected a few times. This chain uses TRBV13 with TRBJ2-3; D is undetermined. The CDR3 sequence is 16 residues long. Germline CDR1 PRHDT, CDR2 FYEKMQ (reference sequence). Trimming took 3 bases from V and 2 from J, leaving 15 bases between them. The CDR3 DNA sequence: TGTGCCAGCAGCTTGAGTCCAGGTTCGGACACAGATACGCAGTATTTT. Protein sequence: CASSLSPGSDTDTQYF.

The rearrangement joins TRBV5-1 to TRBJ1-6; no reliable D call. CDR3 length: 16 amino acids. Germline CDR1 is SGHRS and CDR2 is YFSETQ. Trimming took 0 bases from V and 3 from J, leaving 10 bases between them. CDR3 protein: CASSLDGGVYNSPLHF. The CDR3, as DNA: TGCGCCAGCAGCTTGGACGGAGGAGTCTATAATTCACCCCTCCACTTT. Using reference TRBV5-1 and TRBJ1-6 for the parts outside the CDR3, the full variable domain is KAGVTQTPRYLIKTRGQQVTLSCSPISGHRSVSWYQQTPGQGLQFLFEYFSETQRNKGNFPGRFSGRQFSNSRSEMNVSTLELGDSALYLCASSLDGGVYNSPLHFGNGTRLTVT.

The chain links TRBV6-5 to TRBJ2-1; D possibly corresponds to TRBD2 (6 bases). CDR1 and CDR2 (germline): MNHEY, SVGAGI. The CDR3 consists of 16 residues. V lost 4 bases, J lost 6 bases, and 19 bases lay in between. CDR3 coding DNA: TGTGCCAGCAGTTTAACGGAGAGTAGCGGACCCAATGAGCAGTTCTTC. Its translation is CASSLTESSGPNEQFF.

The rearrangement links TRBV6-5 to TRBJ2-7; 7 bases line up with TRBD1. This CDR3 spans 15 amino acids. V shed 5 bases and J 7 bases; nucleotides not matched to a gene: 14. Germline V gene sequence: CDR1 MNHEY, CDR2 SVGAGI. The CDR3 protein is CASSLTWDSLREQYF. Here the CDR3 DNA reads TGTGCCAGCAGTCTTACGTGGGACAGCTTACGAGAGCAGTACTTC.

A note on this clone: Relative to the germline gene, one junction end is altered; a read error may explain this. This chain uses TRBV6-2 or TRBV6-3 with TRBJ2-5; 9 positions match TRBD2. CDR1 and CDR2 (germline): MNHEY, SVGEGT. The CDR3 is 15 amino acids. DNA for the CDR3: TGTGCCAGCAGTTACAGCGGGGGGAACCAAGGGACCCAGTACTTC. This gives the protein CASSYSGGNQGTQYF.

This chain uses TRBV5-4 with TRBJ2-3; 7 nucleotides line up with TRBD2. J lost 5 bases, V lost 6 bases, and 9 bases had no gene match. The V gene's germline CDR1 is SGHNT and CDR2 YYREEE (reference sequence). The CDR3 runs 14 residues. The CDR3 sequence is CASTSRAGEDTQYF. CDR3 nucleotide sequence: TGTGCCAGCACCTCCCGTGCGGGGGAAGATACGCAGTATTTT.

The rearrangement uses TRBV7-9 and TRBJ2-7, with D possibly being TRBD2 (6 bases). The germline gives CDR1 SEHNR, CDR2 FQNEAQ (reference sequence). V was clipped by 4 bases and J by 12 bases, with 22 bases between them. This CDR3 contains 14 residues. CDR3 residues: CASSSDPGAQSRYF. In DNA form, the CDR3 reads TGTGCCAGCAGCTCTGATCCGGGAGCTCAATCGCGGTACTTC.

This rearrangement joins TRBV7-8 to TRBJ2-1, with D perhaps TRBD2 (7 bases). The V end lost 5 bases, the J end lost 9 bases, and 11 bases lay between the germline ends. This CDR3 region has 12 residues. Germline lookup yields CDR1 SGHVS and CDR2 FQNEAQ. The chain's CDR3 is CASSRGGGEQFF. The DNA for the CDR3 is TGTGCCAGCAGCCGAGGGGGGGGTGAGCAGTTCTTC.

V and J are TRBV6-2 or TRBV6-3 and TRBJ2-7; D might be TRBD1 (6 bases). V was cut by 5 bases and J by 0 bases, with 11 bases left in between. The CDR3 spans 14 residues. CDR1 and CDR2 (germline): MNHEY, SVGEGT. The CDR3, as DNA: TGTGCCAGCAGTCGGACAGCGGTCTCCTACGAGCAGTACTTC. Its protein product is CASSRTAVSYEQYF.